The present entry profiles one T cell receptor beta chain with its context. V shed 2 bases, J shed 1 base, and the junction held 3 bases outside the gene matches. The CDR3 length is 17 residues. In germline, CDR1 is LGHNA, CDR2 YNFKEQ. How the authors handled the data: Quantification of nucleated cells was approximated via reference gene primer amplification. Measured with immunoSEQ multiplex PCR; TCRdb has only the in-frame clones, and not every one. The V and J calls and clone size were taken over from that table, and D and trimming were inferred from the DNA. The repertoire holds tens of thousands of clones, less than 85% seen once, with around a sixth in the top ten. The data stem from a study of blood T cell repertoires in COVID-19. About the research overall: The study drew acute and convalescent COVID-19 samples from the United States, Italy and Spain. T cells, B-cell-depleted T cells, or PBMCs provided the cDNA or gDNA that served as material.

The TCR comes from a woman older than 75 with acute or convalescent COVID-19. Sample: peripheral blood. The chain has TRBV4-2 and TRBJ2-6; 9 nucleotides match TRBD2. The DNA for the CDR3 is TGTGCCAGCAGCCAACAGCGGGAGGCTTCTGGGGCCAACGTCCTGACTTTC. As protein: CASSQQREASGANVLTF.